This TCR beta chain was sequenced during a study of blood T cell repertoires in COVID-19. This clone was observed a single time. Profiling relied on immunoSEQ multiplex PCR, and the TCRdb table lists in-frame clones only, not all of them. This sample has a few hundred thousand clones, with approximately 90% found just once. The receptor was derived from a man younger than 35 with active or convalescent COVID-19. The sequenced material came from peripheral blood.

This chain's CDR3 is CASSQDSYGYTF. The CDR3 coding sequence is TGTGCCAGCAGCCAGGACAGCTATGGCTACACCTTC. V and J are TRBV16 and TRBJ1-2, with a possible D match to TRBD1 (6 bases). The CDR3 totals 12 residues. CDR1 is KGHSY, CDR2 FQNENV, per germline. V was trimmed by 3 bases and J by 4 bases, leaving 6 bases between them.